The 21 T cell receptor beta chains below come from one sample, sequenced in a study of shared clonotypes between healthy human individuals. Clones were read by immunoSEQ multiplex PCR, and TCRdb kept only the in-frame ones, dropping some. The table has some 2 million clones, roughly 95% seen once. CD45RO-negative CD8 cells positively selected for CCR7 made up the naive population, which excluded terminally differentiated effector memory CD45RA+ cells. The specimen was naive CD8+ T cells sorted from blood. Receptors were obtained from a man between 18 and 35 years old in good health.

The J gene is TRBJ2-7, the V gene TRBV5-6; D is unresolved. Per germline, CDR1 SGHDT and CDR2 YYEEEE. Trimming removed 3 bases at V and 5 bases at J, with 15 bases between. The CDR3 loop spans 14 amino acids. DNA for the CDR3: TGTGCCAGCAGCTCCTCAGAGGCAATCCACGAGCAGTACTTC. It translates to CASSSSEAIHEQYF.

This clone was seen more than once but under ten times. The V and J genes are TRBV10-1 and TRBJ2-7, with 7 bases matching TRBD2. V was clipped by 5 bases and J by 7 bases; unmatched bases: 5. This CDR3 comprises 12 residues. Germline CDR1 reads WNHNN; CDR2 reads SYGVQD (reference sequence). CDR3 residues: CASSHGEGEQYF. CDR3 sequence (DNA): TGCGCCAGCAGTCACGGGGAGGGGGAGCAGTACTTC.

This chain connects TRBV7-2 to TRBJ2-5; the D is unclear. The length of the CDR3 is 15 residues. Trimming cost V 5 bases and J 8 bases, with 21 bases left between them. CDR1 is SGHTA, CDR2 FQGNSA, per germline. The CDR3 DNA sequence: TGTGCCAGCAGCCCCCTACCGGGCCCCTTGGAAACCCAGTACTTC. Translating gives CASSPLPGPLETQYF.

This sequence joins TRBV19 and TRBJ2-1, with D perhaps matching TRBD1 (5 bases). The CDR3 consists of 15 residues. Germline assignment: CDR1 LNHDA and CDR2 SQIVND (reference sequence). Trimming removed 4 bases from V and 0 bases from J, with 10 bases in between. CDR3: CASSTDSSSYNEQFF. The CDR3 region has the DNA TGTGCCAGTAGTACCGACAGTAGCTCCTACAATGAGCAGTTCTTC.

The rearrangement uses TRBV9 and TRBJ1-5, with D uncertain. CDR1 is SGDLS and CDR2 is YYNGEE in the germline V gene. V was clipped by 3 bases and J by 5 bases, with 12 bases between them. This CDR3 has 14 residues. The CDR3 DNA follows: TGTGCCAGCAGCGAGGGTCGGGTTGATCAGCCCCAGCATTTT. The encoded protein is CASSEGRVDQPQHF.

The chain recombines TRBV7-6 with TRBJ2-7; no firm D call. CDR3 size: 13 residues. From germline, CDR1 is SGHVS and CDR2 FNYEAQ. V lost 2 bases and J 2 bases, leaving 7 bases between the germline ends. CDR3 in DNA: TGTGCCAGCAGCTTAAGACCGACCTACGAGCAGTACTTC. This translates into CASSLRPTYEQYF.

The rearrangement uses TRBV2 and TRBJ1-2; D ambiguous. This CDR3 is built from 14 residues. Germline CDR1 SNHLY, CDR2 FYNNEI. Trimming removed 0 bases at V and 2 bases at J, with 7 bases between. The CDR3 region is CASSEARGNYGYTF. The CDR3, as DNA: TGTGCCAGCAGTGAAGCGAGAGGGAACTATGGCTACACCTTC.

This chain connects TRBV15 to TRBJ2-5, with D possibly TRBD2 on 6 matching bases. CDR3 length: 15 residues. V lost 0 bases to trimming and J lost 7 bases, with 15 bases between them. Looked up from germline, CDR1 is LNHNV and CDR2 is YYDKDF (reference sequence). The CDR3 nucleotides are TGTGCCACCAGCAGAGAACTAGCTCGTTTTCCGACCCAGTACTTC. Protein: CATSRELARFPTQYF.

V usage is TRBV20-1 and J usage is TRBJ1-4; D may be TRBD1 (6 bases). CDR1 and CDR2 (germline): DFQATT, SNEGSKA (reference sequence). The CDR3 sequence is 11 residues long. V lost 6 bases, J lost 8 bases, and 10 bases lay in between. The CDR3 protein is CSASDSEKLFF. Written as DNA, the CDR3 is TGCAGTGCCTCGGACAGCGAAAAACTGTTTTTT.

The chain joins TRBV10-3 to TRBJ1-2; tentative D call: TRBD1 (6 bases). This CDR3 is built from 14 residues. Trimming took 6 bases from V and 8 from J, leaving 19 bases between them. CDR1 and CDR2 (germline): ENHRY, SYGVKD. CDR3 DNA sequence: TGTGCCATCAGGGACCCTGGGGGGGCATACGGCTACACCTTC. Protein: CAIRDPGGAYGYTF.

The chain is built from TRBV11-2 and TRBJ1-1, with unresolved D. Trimming removed 5 bases at V and 10 bases at J, with 11 bases between. The CDR3 covers 11 residues. Germline V CDR1 and CDR2: SGHAT, FQNNGV. This CDR3 reads CASSPQEGAFF. In nucleotides, the CDR3 is TGTGCCAGCAGCCCCCAGGAGGGAGCTTTCTTT.

The chain has TRBV9 and TRBJ2-5; D gene uncertain. Germline V lookup: CDR1 SGDLS, CDR2 YYNGEE. The ends were cut back, 2 bases at V and 1 base at J, with 15 bases in the middle. CDR3 size: 16 residues. The CDR3 is CASSVHGSGGQETQYF. CDR3 DNA: TGTGCCAGCAGCGTCCACGGGTCGGGCGGCCAAGAGACCCAGTACTTC.

The V gene is TRBV19, the J gene TRBJ2-7, with D possibly being TRBD1 (6 bases). The CDR3 has 15 residues. Trimming pared 4 bases from V and 1 base from J, leaving 14 bases between. The germline V gene has CDR1 LNHDA and CDR2 SQIVND (reference sequence). Here the CDR3 DNA reads TGTGCCAGTAGTAGCCGGGACACGAGATCCTACGAGCAGTACTTC. Its translation is CASSSRDTRSYEQYF.

V is TRBV5-6 and J is TRBJ2-7; no reliable D call. The CDR3 sequence is 16 residues long. The germline gives CDR1 SGHDT, CDR2 YYEEEE. Trimming cost V 3 bases and J 3 bases, with 19 bases left between them. Here the CDR3 DNA reads TGTGCCAGCAGCTCGTCAGAGACTGGTGATCTCTACGAGCAGTACTTC. This codes for CASSSSETGDLYEQYF. The full variable domain, in which reference TRBV5-6 and TRBJ2-7 provide the parts outside the CDR3, is DAGVTQSPTHLIKTRGQQVTLRCSPKSGHDTVSWYQQALGQGPQFIFQYYEEEERQRGNFPDRFSGHQFPNYSSELNVNALLLGDSALYLCASSSSETGDLYEQYFGPGTRLTVT.

The chain joins TRBV4-3 to TRBJ2-7; 8 positions match TRBD2. Per germline, CDR1 LGHNA and CDR2 YSLEER. Unmatched junction bases numbered 9, after V lost 2 bases and J lost 0 bases. The CDR3 runs 17 residues. CDR3 sequence reads: CASSQSFTGGASYEQYF. The CDR3 bases are TGCGCCAGCAGCCAAAGTTTTACGGGAGGGGCCTCCTACGAGCAGTACTTC.

The chain joins TRBV5-1 to TRBJ2-1, with TRBD2 identical over 12 bases. The J segment lost 8 bases and the V segment lost 0 bases, leaving 6 bases of the junction unmatched. There are 16 residues in the CDR3. Per the germline V gene, CDR1 is SGHRS and CDR2 is YFSETQ. The CDR3 here is CASSLAPSGGDYEQFF. In nucleotides, the CDR3 is TGCGCCAGCAGCTTGGCCCCTAGCGGGGGGGACTATGAGCAGTTCTTC. The entire variable domain, with the rest obtained from reference TRBV5-1 and TRBJ2-1, is as follows: KAGVTQTPRYLIKTRGQQVTLSCSPISGHRSVSWYQQTPGQGLQFLFEYFSETQRNKGNFPGRFSGRQFSNSRSEMNVSTLELGDSALYLCASSLAPSGGDYEQFFGPGTRLTVL.

V gene TRBV2 combines with J gene TRBJ2-3; 8 nucleotides align to TRBD1. J was trimmed by 4 bases and V by 6 bases; bases with no gene match: 6. This CDR3 region has 14 residues. CDR1 and CDR2 from the germline V gene are SNHLY and FYNNEI. CDR3 sequence: CASRPGQGADTQYF. The CDR3 DNA follows: TGTGCCAGCAGACCCGGACAGGGTGCAGATACGCAGTATTTT. The whole variable domain, filled in from reference TRBV2 and TRBJ2-3, reads EPEVTQTPSHQVTQMGQEVILRCVPISNHLYFYWYRQILGQKVEFLVSFYNNEISEKSEIFDDQFSVERPDGSNFTLKIRSTKLEDSAMYFCASRPGQGADTQYFGPGTRLTVL.

The CDR3: CASSQRSPRTGVNIYEQYF. CDR3 bases: TGCGCCAGCAGCCAGAGATCTCCGCGTACGGGAGTAAACATCTACGAGCAGTACTTC. The chain links TRBV4-1 to TRBJ2-7; D possibly corresponds to TRBD2 (6 bases). Trimming stripped 3 bases from V and 3 bases from J, with 27 bases between. Germline V gives CDR1 MGHRA, CDR2 YSYEKL. This CDR3 spans 19 amino acids.

The chain carries TRBV14 and TRBJ1-2; D may be TRBD1 (5 bases). V was trimmed by 0 bases and J by 3 bases, leaving 14 bases between them. Germline V gene lookup returns CDR1 SGHDN and CDR2 FVKESK. This CDR3 spans 16 amino acids. CDR3 in DNA: TGTGCCAGCAGCCAAGATCCCAGGGCAGATTACTATGGCTACACCTTC. Residues: CASSQDPRADYYGYTF. The variable domain in full, with the rest retrieved from reference TRBV14 and TRBJ1-2, is EAGVTQFPSHSVIEKGQTVTLRCDPISGHDNLYWYRRVMGKEIKFLLHFVKESKQDESGMPNNRFLAERTGGTYSTLKVQPAELEDSGVYFCASSQDPRADYYGYTFGSGTRLTVV.

The V gene is TRBV27, the J gene TRBJ2-2; D gene unclear. The V end lost 2 bases, the J end lost 5 bases, and 6 bases lay between the germline ends. The CDR3 loop spans 13 amino acids. The germline gives CDR1 MNHEY, CDR2 SMNVEV (reference sequence). CDR3 loop: CASSLLRTGELFF. Written as DNA, the CDR3 is TGTGCCAGCAGTTTACTTAGAACCGGGGAGCTGTTTTTT.

This chain joins TRBV11-2 and TRBJ1-1; D remains unclear. This CDR3 spans 12 amino acids. Trimming pared 5 bases from V and 0 bases from J, leaving 4 bases between. The germline CDR1 and CDR2 sequences are SGHAT and FQNNGV. CDR3 bases: TGTGCCAGCAGCCATATGAACACTGAAGCTTTCTTT. Translating it yields CASSHMNTEAFF. Full variable domain (remainder filled in from reference TRBV11-2 and TRBJ1-1): EAGVAQSPRYKIIEKRQSVAFWCNPISGHATLYWYQQILGQGPKLLIQFQNNGVVDDSQLPKDRFSAERLKGVDSTLKIQPAKLEDSAVYLCASSHMNTEAFFGQGTRLTVV.